The clone carrying this T cell receptor beta chain was seen many times. What it recognizes is unknown. This entry comes from a study of T-cell memory formation after mild COVID-19. Study as a whole: TCR clusters were mostly confined to one donor each. General study points: Pre-infection memory held some responding clones, suggesting pre-existing cross-reactive T cells responded. Later expanders leaned CD4+, whereas day 15 to 85 contracting clones were balanced CD4/CD8.

CDR1 is MRHNA and CDR2 is SNTAGT in the germline V gene. V shed 0 bases, J shed 4 bases, and the junction held 7 bases outside the gene matches. The CDR3 is 17 amino acids. TCRdb passed the 5' RACE reads through MiXCR, listing each CDR3 protein once. The table has about 38,000 distinct CDR3 sequences, over 9.5% seen once. The sequence was collected from a man in his late teens or twenties who had mild COVID-19 (a few samples of this study predate the infection). Cell type and time point are not known. This sequence joins TRBV6-4 and TRBJ2-3, with 10 positions matching TRBD1. Sequencing used PBMCs or a T cell subset sorted from them (not recorded which). CDR3 in amino acids: CASSDSGDRGGPDTQYF. In nucleotides, the CDR3 is TGTGCCAGCAGTGACTCGGGGGACAGGGGAGGTCCAGATACGCAGTATTTT.